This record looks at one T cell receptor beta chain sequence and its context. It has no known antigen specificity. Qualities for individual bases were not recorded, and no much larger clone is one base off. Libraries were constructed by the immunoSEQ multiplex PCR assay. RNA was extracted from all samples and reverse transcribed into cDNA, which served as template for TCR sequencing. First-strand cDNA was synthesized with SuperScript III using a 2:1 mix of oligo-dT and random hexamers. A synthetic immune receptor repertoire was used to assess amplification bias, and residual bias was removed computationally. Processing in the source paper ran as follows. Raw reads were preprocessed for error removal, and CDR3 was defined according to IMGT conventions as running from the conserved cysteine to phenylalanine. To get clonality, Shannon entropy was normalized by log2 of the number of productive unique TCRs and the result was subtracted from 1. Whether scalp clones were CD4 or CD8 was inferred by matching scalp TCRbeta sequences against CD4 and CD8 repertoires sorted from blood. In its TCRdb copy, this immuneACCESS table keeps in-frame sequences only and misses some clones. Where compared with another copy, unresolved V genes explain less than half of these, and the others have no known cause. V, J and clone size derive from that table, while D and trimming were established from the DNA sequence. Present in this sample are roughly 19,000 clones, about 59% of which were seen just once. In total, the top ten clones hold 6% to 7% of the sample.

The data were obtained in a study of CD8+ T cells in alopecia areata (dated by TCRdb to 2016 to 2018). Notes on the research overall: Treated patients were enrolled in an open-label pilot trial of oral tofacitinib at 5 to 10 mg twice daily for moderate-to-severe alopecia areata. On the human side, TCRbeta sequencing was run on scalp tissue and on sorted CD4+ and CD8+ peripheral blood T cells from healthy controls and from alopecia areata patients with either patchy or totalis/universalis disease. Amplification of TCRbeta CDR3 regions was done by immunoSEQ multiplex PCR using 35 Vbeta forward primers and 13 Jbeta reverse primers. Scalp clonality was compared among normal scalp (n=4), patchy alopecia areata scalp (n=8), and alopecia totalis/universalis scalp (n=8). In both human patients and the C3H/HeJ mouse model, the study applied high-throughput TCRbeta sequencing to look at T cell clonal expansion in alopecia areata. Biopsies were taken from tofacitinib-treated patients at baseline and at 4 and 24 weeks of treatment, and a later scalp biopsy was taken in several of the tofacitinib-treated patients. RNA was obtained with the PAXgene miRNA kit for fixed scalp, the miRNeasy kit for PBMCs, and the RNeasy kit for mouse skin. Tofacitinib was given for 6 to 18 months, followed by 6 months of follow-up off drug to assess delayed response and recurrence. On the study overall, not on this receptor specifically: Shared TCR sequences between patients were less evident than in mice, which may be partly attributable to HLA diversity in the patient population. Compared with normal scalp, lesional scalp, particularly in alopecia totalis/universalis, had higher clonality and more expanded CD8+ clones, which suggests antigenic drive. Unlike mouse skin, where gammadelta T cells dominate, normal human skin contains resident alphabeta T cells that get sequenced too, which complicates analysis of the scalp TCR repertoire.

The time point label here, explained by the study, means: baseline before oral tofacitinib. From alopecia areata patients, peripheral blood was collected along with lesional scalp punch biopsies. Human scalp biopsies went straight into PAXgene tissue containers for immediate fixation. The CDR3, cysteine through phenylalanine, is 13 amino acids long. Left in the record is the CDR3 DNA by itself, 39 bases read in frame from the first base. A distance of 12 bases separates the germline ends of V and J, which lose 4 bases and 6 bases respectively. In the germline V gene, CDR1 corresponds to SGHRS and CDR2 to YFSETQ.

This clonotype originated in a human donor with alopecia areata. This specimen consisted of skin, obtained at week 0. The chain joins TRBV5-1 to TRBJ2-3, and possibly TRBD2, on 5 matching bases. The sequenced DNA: TGCGCCAGCAGCCCCCTTCCGGGGGATACGCAGTATTTT. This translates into CASSPLPGDTQYF.